The clone carrying this TCR beta chain has ten or more counts. In TCRdb, the reads were re-called with MiXCR into one record per CDR3 protein. The data show about 260,000 distinct CDR3 sequences, roughly an eighth seen once. This sample is part of a study of T cell repertoires in cytomegalovirus infection. Germline V lookup: CDR1 MDHEN, CDR2 SYDVKM. Germline trimming cut 6 bases from V and 3 bases from J; bases unmatched to any gene: 5. The length of the CDR3 is 14 residues. Source material: PBMCs. The sequence was obtained from a human donor in good health (CMV status not recorded). Some clones in this sample may be carry-over from other donors' samples. V gene TRBV28 combines with J gene TRBJ1-1, with TRBD1 identical over 9 bases. CDR3 protein: CASSRNRGHTEAFF. As DNA, the CDR3 is TGTGCCAGCAGCCGTAACAGGGGGCACACTGAAGCTTTCTTT. The whole variable domain, filled in from reference TRBV28 and TRBJ1-1, reads DVKVTQSSRYLVKRTGEKVFLECVQDMDHENMFWYRQDPGLGLRLIYFSYDVKMKEKGDIPEGYSVSREKKERFSLILESASTNQTSMYLCASSRNRGHTEAFFGQGTRLTVV.